The 26 T cell receptor beta chains reported below all come from one sample, sequenced in a study of blood T cell repertoires in COVID-19. Generated by immunoSEQ multiplex PCR, the TCRdb table keeps only in-frame clones and is missing some. The sample carries more than 200,000 clones, roughly 91% recorded once. Sequences were obtained from PBMCs or T cells enriched from blood (not recorded which). Receptors were obtained from a man younger than 45 in a cohort exposed to, infected with or recovered from COVID-19 (not recorded which).

The rearrangement uses TRBV20-1 and TRBJ2-3; 9 bases line up with TRBD2. V gave up 3 bases and J gave up 4 bases; unmatched junction bases: 17. CDR3 length: 18 amino acids. Germline loops: CDR1 DFQATT, CDR2 SNEGSKA (reference sequence). The CDR3 sequence: CSASWLAGTFPPPDTQYF. The DNA of the CDR3 is TGCAGTGCTAGTTGGCTAGCGGGGACCTTTCCACCACCAGATACGCAGTATTTT.

This chain uses TRBV7-2 with TRBJ2-1; 9 nucleotides align to TRBD2. Germline CDR1 SGHTA, CDR2 FQGNSA. This CDR3 spans 17 amino acids. Trimming at V came to 3 bases and at J to 10 bases, leaving 16 bases not matched to a gene. In nucleotides, the CDR3 is TGTGCCAGCAGCTTGGTTAATTGGGCTAGCGGGAAGGTGGAGCAGTTCTTC. Protein product: CASSLVNWASGKVEQFF.

The chain carries TRBV10-3 and TRBJ2-1; TRBD2 aligns across 9 bases. CDR3 size: 13 residues. Germline CDR1 and CDR2: ENHRY and SYGVKD. The J segment lost 5 bases and the V segment lost 9 bases, leaving 5 bases of the junction unmatched. The CDR3 spells CAIRLAVHNEQFF. The CDR3 DNA sequence: TGTGCCATTAGACTAGCGGTCCACAATGAGCAGTTCTTC.

This clone was seen a single time. This chain uses TRBV6-2 or TRBV6-3 with TRBJ2-7; 8 bases agree with TRBD1. Germline CDR1 is MNHEY and CDR2 is SVGEGT. The V segment lost 4 bases and the J segment 5 bases; nucleotides outside the gene matches: 7. This CDR3 has 14 amino acids. The CDR3 bases are TGTGCCAGCAGTTTACGGCCAGGGGGCGACGAGCAGTACTTC. It is translated as CASSLRPGGDEQYF.

The rearrangement uses TRBV28 and TRBJ1-5, with D unresolved. Germline V CDR1 and CDR2: MDHEN, SYDVKM. V shed 3 bases and J shed 0 bases, with 15 bases lying between them. The CDR3 has 17 residues. The DNA for the CDR3 is TGTGCCAGCAGTTTCTCACAGACACCCTATAGCAATCAGCCCCAGCATTTT. Translated: CASSFSQTPYSNQPQHF.

This CDR3 reads CASSPRDRGSGYTF. The CDR3 DNA reads as TGTGCCAGCTCACCCCGGGACAGGGGCTCCGGCTACACCTTC. The gene calls are TRBV18 and TRBJ1-2, with 10 bases fitting TRBD1. This CDR3 contains 14 residues. After removal of 3 bases from V and 8 bases from J, the junction contained 6 bases not matched to a gene. Germline values: CDR1 KGHSH, CDR2 LQKENI.

V usage is TRBV5-1 and J usage is TRBJ1-1, with TRBD1 identical over 11 bases. The CDR3 loop spans 13 amino acids. Germline CDR1 reads SGHRS; CDR2 reads YFSETQ. Unmatched junction bases numbered 1, after V lost 5 bases and J lost 4 bases. The CDR3 bases are TGCGCCAGCAGTGGGACAGGGGGCACTGAAGCTTTCTTT. Protein product: CASSGTGGTEAFF.

This chain connects TRBV11-3 to TRBJ2-2; D gene ambiguous. The CDR3 loop spans 18 amino acids. V dropped 4 bases and J dropped 3 bases, with 21 bases sitting between them. Germline lookup yields CDR1 SGHNT and CDR2 YENEEA. The CDR3 loop is CASSYQHTPGEDTGELFF. The CDR3 bases are TGTGCCAGCAGCTACCAGCATACCCCCGGAGAGGACACCGGGGAGCTGTTTTTT.

In nucleotides, the CDR3 is TGCAGCGCCCAGAACACTGAAGCTTTCTTT. Encoded protein: CSAQNTEAFF. The chain is built from TRBV29-1 and TRBJ1-1; the D is unclear. Germline-derived CDR1 and CDR2 are SQVTM and ANQGSEA. The CDR3 is 10 residues long. The germline V and J ends were trimmed by 7 bases and 1 base, with 4 bases remaining between them.

This clone was recorded once. V is TRBV10-1 and J is TRBJ2-1, with a weak D call TRBD2 (5 bases). This CDR3 has 14 amino acids. Germline CDR1 and CDR2: WNHNN and SYGVQD (reference sequence). V was trimmed by 2 bases and J by 4 bases, leaving 9 bases between them. CDR3 in DNA: TGCGCCAGCAGTGAGAAAGGCGGGTACAATGAGCAGTTCTTC. This encodes CASSEKGGYNEQFF.

The chain is built from TRBV28 and TRBJ1-1; no clear D. The CDR3 extends over 15 amino acids. V was clipped by 2 bases and J by 10 bases, with 20 bases between them. CDR1 is MDHEN and CDR2 is SYDVKM in the germline V gene. This CDR3 is CASSLGGLSRSRAFF. The CDR3 DNA follows: TGTGCCAGCAGTTTAGGCGGGCTTTCCCGTAGTCGAGCTTTCTTT.

This clone was found once. This chain joins TRBV24-1 and TRBJ2-5; 7 positions agree with TRBD2. CDR3 size: 17 residues. The germline V gene encodes CDR1 KGHDR and CDR2 SFDVKD. The V segment lost 5 bases and the J segment 6 bases; nucleotides outside the gene matches: 17. CDR3 bases: TGTGCCACCAGTGTGCTTCAACTAGCGTGGTCTCTTCAGACCCAGTACTTC. The encoded protein is CATSVLQLAWSLQTQYF.

The CDR3 DNA follows: TGTGCCAGCAGCTTAGGTCCAGCGGGAGAGGCAGATACGCAGTATTTT. It yields the protein CASSLGPAGEADTQYF. This chain uses TRBV7-2 with TRBJ2-3, with 8 bases fitting TRBD2. CDR1 and CDR2 (germline): SGHTA, FQGNSA. This CDR3 spans 16 amino acids. J lost 4 bases, V lost 1 base, and 7 bases had no gene match.

This clone was detected once. The chain is built from TRBV2 and TRBJ1-1; no clear D. CDR1 and CDR2 (germline): SNHLY, FYNNEI. V dropped 4 bases and J dropped 8 bases, with 17 bases sitting between them. The CDR3 totals 14 residues. In DNA, the CDR3 is TGTGCCAGCAGTGCCCGGGCCCAAATAGCGGAAGCTTTCTTT. It codes for CASSARAQIAEAFF.

This chain joins TRBV4-3 and TRBJ2-3; 10 bases line up with TRBD1. CDR3 size: 15 residues. V trimming: 3 bases; J trimming: 2 bases; junction bases outside the gene matches: 2. Per the germline V gene, CDR1 is LGHNA and CDR2 is YSLEER. The CDR3 loop reads CASSQTGGFTDTQYF. The DNA for the CDR3 is TGCGCCAGCAGCCAGACAGGGGGCTTCACAGATACGCAGTATTTT.

The table lists this clone with a count of one. The V and J genes are TRBV20-1 and TRBJ2-1; no firm D call. Per germline, CDR1 DFQATT and CDR2 SNEGSKA (reference sequence). This CDR3 contains 11 residues. With 8 bases removed from V and 5 bases from J, the gap between germline ends came to 10 bases. CDR3 sequence: CSSPLHNEQFF. The CDR3, as DNA: TGCAGTAGCCCTCTCCACAATGAGCAGTTCTTC.

The chain uses TRBV5-1 and TRBJ2-3, with D maybe TRBD1 (5 bases). The CDR3 spans 16 residues. Trimming removed 0 bases from V and 0 bases from J, with 11 bases in between. Germline-derived CDR1 and CDR2 are SGHRS and YFSETQ. The CDR3, as DNA: TGCGCCAGCAGCTTGGGGACACCAACCAGCACAGATACGCAGTATTTT. Protein sequence: CASSLGTPTSTDTQYF.

This sequence joins TRBV27 and TRBJ1-1; TRBD1 aligns across 9 bases. The V gene end was trimmed by 6 bases and the J gene end by 4 bases; junction bases not matched to a gene: 6. Looked up from germline, CDR1 is MNHEY and CDR2 is SMNVEV (reference sequence). The CDR3 has 14 residues. DNA for the CDR3: TGTGCCAGCAGGCTGACAGGGGGGCGCACTGAAGCTTTCTTT. Its translation: CASRLTGGRTEAFF.

V gene TRBV9 combines with J gene TRBJ2-1; 10 bases map to TRBD2. CDR1 SGDLS and CDR2 YYNGEE come from the germline V gene. This CDR3 contains 15 residues. V shed 0 bases, J shed 9 bases, and the junction held 6 bases outside the gene matches. This CDR3 is CASSVGALAGGEQFF. CDR3 bases: TGTGCCAGCAGCGTAGGGGCTTTAGCGGGAGGTGAGCAGTTCTTC.

CDR3 sequence reads: CASSVAARDRKNEAFF. Written as DNA, the CDR3 is TGTGCCAGCAGCGTTGCTGCCCGCGACAGGAAAAATGAAGCTTTCTTT. The chain has TRBV9 and TRBJ1-1; D may be TRBD1 (6 bases). Germline V gene sequence: CDR1 SGDLS, CDR2 YYNGEE. The CDR3 is 16 residues long. Trimming cost V 2 bases and J 7 bases, with 21 bases left between them.

V is TRBV21-1 and J is TRBJ1-5; whether TRBD1, the table's D call, matches the DNA was not checked. TRBV21-1 is described as a pseudogene. This CDR3 region has 15 residues. CDR3 in amino acids: CASSKDGQSNQPQHF. The DNA of the CDR3 is TGTGCCAGCAGCAAAGATGGCCAGAGCAATCAGCCCCAGCATTTT.

Written as DNA, the CDR3 is TGTGCCACCAGTGGAGGACAGAATAGCAATCAGCCCCAGCATTTT. Its translation is CATSGGQNSNQPQHF. The V call is TRBV24-1, the J call TRBJ1-5; D is perhaps TRBD1 (6 bases). There are 15 residues in the CDR3. From germline, CDR1 is KGHDR and CDR2 SFDVKD. The V and J ends lost 5 bases and 0 bases respectively, with 10 bases between them.

The chain links TRBV2 to TRBJ2-3; the match to TRBD1 covers 8 bases. The CDR3 contains 16 residues. The junction had 10 bases not matched to a gene; V was cut back by 6 bases and J by 2 bases. CDR1 and CDR2 (germline): SNHLY, FYNNEI. The CDR3 loop reads CASRDQGQGYTDTQYF. In DNA form, the CDR3 reads TGTGCCAGCAGAGATCAAGGACAGGGATACACAGATACGCAGTATTTT.

The rearrangement uses TRBV4-3 and TRBJ2-3, with 9 bases fitting TRBD2. Unmatched junction bases numbered 21, after V lost 3 bases and J lost 5 bases. The CDR3 has 20 residues. Germline CDR1 and CDR2: LGHNA and YSLEER. As DNA, the CDR3 is TGCGCCAGCAGCCAGGGGCCAGCGAGAGTAGCGGGAGTAGTTAGAGATACGCAGTATTTT. Amino acids: CASSQGPARVAGVVRDTQYF.

The gene calls are TRBV11-3 and TRBJ2-5; D gene uncertain. CDR1 SGHNT and CDR2 YENEEA come from the germline V gene. V lost 1 base and J 3 bases, leaving 6 bases between the germline ends. The CDR3 length is 13 residues. The CDR3 sequence: CASSLGAEETQYF. For the CDR3, the DNA is TGTGCCAGCAGCTTAGGGGCAGAAGAGACCCAGTACTTC.

This clone was detected only a few times. The chain is built from TRBV5-4 and TRBJ2-1, with 13 bases aligning to TRBD2. V lost 5 bases, J lost 8 bases, and 7 bases stayed unmatched. This CDR3 is 15 amino acids long. Germline CDR1 and CDR2: SGHNT and YYREEE (reference sequence). The CDR3 loop is CASRLAGGPYHEQFF. In DNA, the CDR3 is TGTGCCAGCAGACTAGCGGGAGGGCCGTACCATGAGCAGTTCTTC.